This T cell receptor beta chain was identified during a study of shared clonotypes between healthy human individuals. Background on the study: There were three CD4 naive, three CD4 memory, two CD8 naive and one CD8 memory plates per donor.

Some clones are missing from TCRdb's copy, which holds only in-frame ones; the method was immunoSEQ multiplex PCR. The sample has about 960,000 clones, around 80% seen once; the top ten hold around 1.4%. CDR3 size: 16 residues. CDR1 is LNHNV, CDR2 YYDKDF, per germline (reference sequence). The germline V and J ends were trimmed by 7 bases and 1 base, with 16 bases remaining between them. Sequenced material: memory CD4+ T cells sorted from blood. The sample's subset: CD45RA-negative fraction. The chain recombines TRBV15 with TRBJ2-2; D not certain. This clonotype was obtained from a man younger than 35 in good health. For the CDR3, the DNA is TGTGCCACCACACTCGCGGAGTGGGTGAACACCGGGGAGCTGTTTTTT. It is translated as CATTLAEWVNTGELFF.